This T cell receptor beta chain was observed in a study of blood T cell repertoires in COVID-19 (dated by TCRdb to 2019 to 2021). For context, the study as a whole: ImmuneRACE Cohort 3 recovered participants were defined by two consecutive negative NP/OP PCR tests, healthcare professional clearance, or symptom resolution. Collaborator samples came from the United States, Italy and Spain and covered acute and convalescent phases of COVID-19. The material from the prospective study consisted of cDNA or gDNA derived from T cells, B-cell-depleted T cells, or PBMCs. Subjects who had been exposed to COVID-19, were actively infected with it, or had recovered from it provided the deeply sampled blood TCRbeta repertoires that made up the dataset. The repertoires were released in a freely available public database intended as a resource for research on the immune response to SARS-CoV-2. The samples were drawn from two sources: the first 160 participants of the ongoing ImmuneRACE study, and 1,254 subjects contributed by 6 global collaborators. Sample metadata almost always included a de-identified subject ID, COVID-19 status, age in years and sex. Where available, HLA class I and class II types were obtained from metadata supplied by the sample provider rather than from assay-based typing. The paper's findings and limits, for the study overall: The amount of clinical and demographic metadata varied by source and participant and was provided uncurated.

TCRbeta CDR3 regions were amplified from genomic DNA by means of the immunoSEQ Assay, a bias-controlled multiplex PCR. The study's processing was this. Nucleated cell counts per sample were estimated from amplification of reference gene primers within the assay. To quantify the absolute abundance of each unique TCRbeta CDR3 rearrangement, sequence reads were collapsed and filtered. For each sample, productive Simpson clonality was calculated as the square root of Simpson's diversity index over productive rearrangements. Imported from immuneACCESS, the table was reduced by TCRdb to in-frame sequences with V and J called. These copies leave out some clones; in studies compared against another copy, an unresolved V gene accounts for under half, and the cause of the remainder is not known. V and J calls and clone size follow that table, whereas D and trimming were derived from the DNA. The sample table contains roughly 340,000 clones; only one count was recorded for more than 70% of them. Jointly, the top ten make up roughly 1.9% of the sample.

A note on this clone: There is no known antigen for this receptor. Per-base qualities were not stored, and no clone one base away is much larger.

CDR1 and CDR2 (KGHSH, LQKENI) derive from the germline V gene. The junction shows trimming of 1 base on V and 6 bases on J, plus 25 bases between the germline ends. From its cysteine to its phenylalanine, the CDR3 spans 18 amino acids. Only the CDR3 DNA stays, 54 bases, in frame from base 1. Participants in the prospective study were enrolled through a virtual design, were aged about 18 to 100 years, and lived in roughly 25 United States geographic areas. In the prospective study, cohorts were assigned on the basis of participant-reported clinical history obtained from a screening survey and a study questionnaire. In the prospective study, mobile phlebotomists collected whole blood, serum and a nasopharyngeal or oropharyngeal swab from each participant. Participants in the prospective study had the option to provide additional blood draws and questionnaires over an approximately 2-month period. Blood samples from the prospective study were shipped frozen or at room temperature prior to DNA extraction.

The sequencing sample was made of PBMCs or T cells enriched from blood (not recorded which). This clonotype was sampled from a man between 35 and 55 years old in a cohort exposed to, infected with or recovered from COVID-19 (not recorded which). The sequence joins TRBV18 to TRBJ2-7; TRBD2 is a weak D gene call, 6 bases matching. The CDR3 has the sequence CASSPQPPRGLSHSEQYF. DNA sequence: TGTGCCAGCTCACCACAACCTCCTAGAGGACTATCGCACTCCGAGCAGTACTTC.